Shown below are 20 T cell receptor beta chains from a single sample sequenced in a study of technical replicates of blood from a few donors listed by TCRdb under 2017. Library generation was performed with the immunoSEQ multiplex PCR assay. The source is immuneACCESS, and TCRdb retained only in-frame sequences with V and J called. Part of the clones is not carried over; for the studies checked, unresolved V genes explain less than half of this, and the remainder is unexplained. Here the sample has some 80,000 clones; 93% occur a single time. Less than 0.5% of the sample is taken by the ten largest. The sequenced sample consisted of T cells isolated from PBMCs. The receptors here all came from a human donor in good health.

This sequence joins TRBV9 and TRBJ1-2; D call uncertain. Deletions cut 0 bases from V and 2 bases from J, with 14 bases between. Germline V gives CDR1 SGDLS, CDR2 YYNGEE. This CDR3 has 16 amino acids. The CDR3 nucleotides are TGTGCCAGCAGCGTAGCCACCTCGGGAGAGAACTATGGCTACACCTTC. It specifies CASSVATSGENYGYTF.

This chain uses TRBV2 with TRBJ2-2, with 9 bases aligning to TRBD1. CDR1 and CDR2 (germline): SNHLY, FYNNEI. The length of the CDR3 is 17 residues. V lost 2 bases to trimming and J lost 6 bases; unmatched junction nucleotides: 10. CDR3 in amino acids: CASSEYSGTGLAGELFF. CDR3 nucleotide sequence: TGTGCCAGCAGTGAATACTCCGGGACAGGGTTAGCCGGGGAGCTGTTTTTT.

The chain combines TRBV6-5 with TRBJ2-7, with TRBD1 as a possible D gene (6 bases). From germline, CDR1 is MNHEY and CDR2 SVGAGI. V was trimmed by 2 bases and J by 3 bases, leaving 11 bases between them. CDR3 length: 14 residues. CDR3 bases: TGTGCCAGCAGTTACGGGACATCCTACTACGAGCAGTACTTC. Its protein product is CASSYGTSYYEQYF.

This chain connects TRBV5-1 to TRBJ2-7, with 8 bases aligning to TRBD2. After removal of 0 bases from V and 0 bases from J, the junction contained 5 bases not matched to a gene. Germline V gene lookup returns CDR1 SGHRS and CDR2 YFSETQ. This CDR3 region has 16 residues. The CDR3 loop reads CASSLALTSASYEQYF. In DNA, the CDR3 is TGCGCCAGCAGCTTGGCCCTGACTAGCGCCTCCTACGAGCAGTACTTC.

This clone was found a few times. V usage is TRBV9 and J usage is TRBJ1-1, with 7 bases matching TRBD1. The CDR3 totals 15 residues. The germline V gene has CDR1 SGDLS and CDR2 YYNGEE. The V and J ends lost 3 bases and 1 base, in that order; junction bases with no gene match: 6. In DNA form, the CDR3 reads TGTGCCAGCAGCGCTGTACAGGGGAGGAACACTGAAGCTTTCTTT. It codes for CASSAVQGRNTEAFF.

The chain joins TRBV15 to TRBJ1-5; 9 bases align to TRBD1. CDR1 is LNHNV, CDR2 YYDKDF, per germline (reference sequence). With 6 bases clipped from V and 5 bases from J, the junction kept 11 bases outside the gene matches. CDR3 size: 16 residues. CDR3 nucleotide sequence: TGTGCCACCAGAACTACCGGGACAGGGCGGGATCAGCCCCAGCATTTT. The encoded protein is CATRTTGTGRDQPQHF.

The V call is TRBV7-2, the J call TRBJ1-5; a possible D gene is TRBD1 (5 bases). This CDR3 contains 16 residues. Germline-derived CDR1 and CDR2 are SGHTA and FQGNSA. V was clipped by 0 bases and J by 4 bases, with 13 bases between them. The CDR3: CASSLAGQLANQPQHF. The DNA for the CDR3 is TGTGCCAGCAGCTTAGCGGGGCAGCTCGCAAATCAGCCCCAGCATTTT.

The V and J genes are TRBV30 and TRBJ2-7, with a possible D match to TRBD2 (6 bases). CDR3 length: 14 amino acids. Germline loops: CDR1 GTSNPN, CDR2 SVGIG (reference sequence). V shed 4 bases and J shed 2 bases, with 15 bases lying between them. The CDR3 region has the DNA TGTGCCTGGAACCGGAGGGGTGGGGCCTACGAGCAGTACTTC. It codes for CAWNRRGGAYEQYF.

The rearrangement uses TRBV7-9 and TRBJ2-1, with D possibly matching TRBD2 (6 bases). Germline assignment: CDR1 SEHNR and CDR2 FQNEAQ (reference sequence). The germline V and J ends were trimmed by 2 bases and 5 bases, with 13 bases remaining between them. The CDR3 is 15 amino acids. The CDR3 is CASSLMGLADNEQFF. CDR3 sequence (DNA): TGTGCCAGCAGCTTAATGGGACTTGCCGACAATGAGCAGTTCTTC.

This rearrangement joins TRBV6-1 to TRBJ2-3, with TRBD2 as a possible D gene (6 bases). Trimming cost V 6 bases and J 3 bases, with 16 bases left between them. Germline values: CDR1 MNHNS, CDR2 SASEGT. The CDR3 totals 15 residues. The CDR3 here is CASRAEGSGTDTQYF. The DNA of the CDR3 is TGTGCCAGCAGGGCGGAGGGCTCAGGGACAGATACGCAGTATTTT.

This rearrangement joins TRBV30 to TRBJ1-5; D remains unclear. This CDR3 comprises 13 residues. Looked up from germline, CDR1 is GTSNPN and CDR2 is SVGIG (reference sequence). V shed 0 bases and J shed 9 bases, with 12 bases lying between them. CDR3 region: CAWSVREQMPQHF. DNA of the CDR3: TGTGCCTGGAGTGTGAGGGAACAGATGCCCCAGCATTTT.

The gene calls are TRBV11-2 and TRBJ2-4, with D perhaps TRBD2 (6 bases). CDR1 and CDR2 (germline): SGHAT, FQNNGV. This CDR3 is 18 amino acids long. Trimming stripped 4 bases from V and 1 base from J, with 20 bases between. The CDR3 DNA follows: TGTGCCAGCAGCTCCATAAAGTTCGGGGGTCGGGCCAAAAACATTCAGTACTTC. As protein: CASSSIKFGGRAKNIQYF.

The CDR3 here is CASSPIIQTGELFF. CDR3 sequence (DNA): TGCGCCAGCAGCCCCATCATCCAGACCGGGGAGCTGTTTTTT. The chain is built from TRBV4-1 and TRBJ2-2, with unresolved D. Trimming took 4 bases from V and 5 from J, leaving 11 bases between them. CDR1 and CDR2 (germline): MGHRA, YSYEKL. The length of the CDR3 is 14 residues.

This chain uses TRBV28 with TRBJ1-2; D is possibly TRBD1 (6 bases). V was clipped by 6 bases and J by 4 bases, with 15 bases between them. The germline CDR1 and CDR2 sequences are MDHEN and SYDVKM. The CDR3 totals 14 residues. CDR3 in amino acids: CASSFGQPFYGYTF. The CDR3 nucleotides read TGTGCCAGCAGCTTTGGACAGCCTTTCTATGGCTACACCTTC.

The genes are TRBV7-9 and TRBJ2-7; TRBD2 matches at 8 bases. With 4 bases clipped from V and 5 bases from J, the junction kept 19 bases outside the gene matches. CDR1 is SEHNR, CDR2 FQNEAQ, per germline (reference sequence). There are 18 residues in the CDR3. CDR3 coding DNA: TGTGCCAGCAGCTCTAGGGGCGGGGGGCGATTGTCTTCGGACGAGCAGTACTTC. Translated: CASSSRGGGRLSSDEQYF.

The rearrangement uses TRBV9 and TRBJ2-7; maybe TRBD2 (5 bases). CDR3 size: 14 residues. CDR1 and CDR2 from the germline V gene are SGDLS and YYNGEE. Trimming took 2 bases from V and 3 from J, leaving 12 bases between them. In DNA, the CDR3 is TGTGCCAGCAGCGTCCATTTTGAGGGCTACGAGCAGTACTTC. It encodes CASSVHFEGYEQYF.

The V gene is TRBV25-1, the J gene TRBJ2-5; a weak D match, TRBD1 (6 bases). V was cut by 6 bases and J by 0 bases, with 20 bases left in between. This CDR3 has 17 amino acids. The V gene's germline CDR1 is MGHDK and CDR2 SYGVNS. The DNA for the CDR3 is TGTGCCAGCAGCCCGAGGTGGGACACCCCGTACCAAGAGACCCAGTACTTC. As protein: CASSPRWDTPYQETQYF.

The chain carries TRBV11-3 and TRBJ1-2; 8 bases are shared with TRBD1. The CDR3 is made up of 13 amino acids. V was pared by 5 bases and J by 7 bases, with 6 bases of the junction left unmatched. The germline gives CDR1 SGHNT, CDR2 YENEEA. CDR3 coding DNA: TGTGCCAGCAGCCCCGGACAGGGTGGTGGCTACACCTTC. Encoded protein: CASSPGQGGGYTF.

The rearrangement joins TRBV9 to TRBJ1-1; weak D call: TRBD1 (6 bases). Germline V gene data show CDR1 as SGDLS and CDR2 as YYNGEE. V was shortened by 1 base and J by 5 bases, with 12 bases between the two germline ends. The CDR3 extends over 14 amino acids. CDR3: CASSVTITGTEAFF. The CDR3 region has the DNA TGTGCCAGCAGCGTAACCATTACAGGGACTGAAGCTTTCTTT.

This clone was seen a few times. Written as DNA, the CDR3 is TGTGCCTGTGGTCAGGGGTACGAGCAGTACTTC. It is translated as CACGQGYEQYF. The chain couples TRBV30 to TRBJ2-7; maybe TRBD1 (6 bases). CDR3 size: 11 residues. CDR1 and CDR2 from the germline V gene are GTSNPN and SVGIG (reference sequence). Trimming cost V 6 bases and J 4 bases, with 10 bases left between them.